One T cell receptor (beta chain) is described in this entry. The antigen remains unidentified. This sample is part of a study of Ad26.COV2.S vaccination and SARS-CoV-2 variants. Study-level information: Ad26.COV2.S shots went into the muscle once or twice, 56 days apart. General observations from the study: Comparability of non-spike TCR breadth was observed across vaccine and placebo recipients.

Assay: immunoSEQ multiplex PCR; the TCRdb copy retains only in-frame clones and omits some. The sample has about 420,000 clones, around 87% seen once. Germline assignment: CDR1 KGHSH and CDR2 LQKENI. This CDR3 contains 13 residues. V was pared by 10 bases and J by 2 bases, with 12 bases between. Treatment meaning: roughly 19 received Ad26.COV2.S at low or high dose, single or two shots; a few received placebo; per-sample allocation not given. Vaccine and placebo recipients were sampled on day 63 after the first injection. The origin of this receptor is a person between 18 and 60 years old who received the Ad26.COV2.S COVID-19 vaccine or a placebo. The chain uses TRBV18 and TRBJ1-3; no definite D call. Specimen: peripheral blood, collected in a trial of Ad26.COV2.S vaccine versus placebo. CDR3 nucleotides: TGTGCCACTTCGGAGGGTCCTGGAAACACCATATATTTT. It specifies CATSEGPGNTIYF.